The sequence of this T cell receptor (beta chain) was determined in a study of regulatory T cells in long-lasting Graves disease. In building TCR beta libraries, iRepertoire HTBI primers were used together with Arm-PCR of CDR3 regions. From the multiplex PCR reads, TCRdb called clonotypes with MiXCR, one entry per CDR3 protein. The sample carries roughly 520,000 distinct CDR3 sequences, about 12% recorded once. This clonotype showed up just a few times. Sample time point: newly diagnosed GD, antithyroid drugs for less than 3 months. The TCR library was made from RNA extracted from PBMCs. The CDR3 sequence is 12 residues long. Between the trimmed V and J ends, which lost 5 bases and 4 bases, there was a span of 9 bases. Per germline, CDR1 DFQATT and CDR2 SNEGSKA (reference sequence). This same sample was also taken into another study, of T cells in Graves' hyperthyroidism and ophthalmopathy.

Specimen: peripheral blood mononuclear cells (PBMCs), collected at new diagnosis, from a patient treated with antithyroid drugs. V usage is TRBV20-1 and J usage is TRBJ1-5; D is possibly TRBD1 (5 bases). The TCR sequence derives from a woman in her 30s with Graves disease. CDR3 DNA sequence: TGCAGTGCTGGGGACGGGAATCAGCCCCAGCATTTT. It encodes CSAGDGNQPQHF.